This TCR beta chain is drawn from a study of T cells in Graves' hyperthyroidism and ophthalmopathy. RNA transcripts yielded amplified TCR beta CDR3 regions. HTBI primers were employed in a first-round RT-PCR of the TCR CDR3. TCRdb re-analysed the multiplex PCR reads in MiXCR, keeping a single row per CDR3 protein. The table includes hundreds of thousands of distinct CDR3 sequences, approximately 24% detected once. Trimming took 5 bases from V and 3 from J, leaving 11 bases between them. The CDR3 runs 13 residues. This clonotype was observed at least ten times. This receptor was taken from a woman in her 30s with Graves' ophthalmopathy. The J gene is TRBJ2-7, the V gene TRBV12-3 or TRBV12-4; possible D gene TRBD1, 6 bases. Input material: blood. The CDR3 coding sequence is TGTGCCAGCAGTCCCTCGGACAGCTACGAGCAGTACTTC. Translating gives CASSPSDSYEQYF.